This T cell receptor (beta chain) was retrieved from a study of blood T cell repertoires in COVID-19. V shed 0 bases and J shed 0 bases, with 9 bases lying between them. Germline assignment: CDR1 LNHDA and CDR2 SQIVND (reference sequence). The CDR3 is made up of 16 amino acids. Here immunoSEQ multiplex PCR was the method, and the copy in TCRdb shows in-frame clones only, minus some. This table holds about 110,000 clones, about nine tenths found once. This clone was recorded once. The chain joins TRBV19 to TRBJ2-1; TRBD1 might be the D (5 bases). Sequencing was done on a sample of peripheral blood. The TCR was taken from a woman aged 30 to 39 with acute or convalescent COVID-19. CDR3 residues: CASSIEDSPSYNEQFF. The CDR3 DNA reads TGTGCCAGTAGTATAGAAGACAGCCCCTCCTACAATGAGCAGTTCTTC. The entire variable domain, with the rest obtained from reference TRBV19 and TRBJ2-1, is as follows: DGGITQSPKYLFRKEGQNVTLSCEQNLNHDAMYWYRQDPGQGLRLIYYSQIVNDFQKGDIAEGYSVSREKKESFPLTVTSAQKNPTAFYLCASSIEDSPSYNEQFFGPGTRLTVL.